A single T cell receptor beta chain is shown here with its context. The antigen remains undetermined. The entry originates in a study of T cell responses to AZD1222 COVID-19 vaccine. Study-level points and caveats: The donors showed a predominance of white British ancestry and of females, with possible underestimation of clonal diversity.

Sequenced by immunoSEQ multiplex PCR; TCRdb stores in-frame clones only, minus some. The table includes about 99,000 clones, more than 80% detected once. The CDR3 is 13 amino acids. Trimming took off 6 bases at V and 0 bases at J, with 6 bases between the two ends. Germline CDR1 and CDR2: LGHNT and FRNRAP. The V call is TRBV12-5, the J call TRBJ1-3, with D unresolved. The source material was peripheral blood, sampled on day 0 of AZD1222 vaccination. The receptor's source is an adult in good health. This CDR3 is CASGISSGNTIYF. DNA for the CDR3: TGTGCTAGTGGGATAAGCTCTGGAAACACCATATATTTT. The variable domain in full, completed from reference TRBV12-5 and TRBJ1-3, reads DARVTQTPRHKVTEMGQEVTMRCQPILGHNTVFWYRQTMMQGLELLAYFRNRAPLDDSGMPKDRFSAEMPDATLATLKIQPSEPRDSAVYFCASGISSGNTIYFGEGSWLTVV.